Listed here is a single TCR beta chain. Its antigen remains unidentified. At one end, the junction sequence differs from germline, possibly due to a read error. The sample belongs to a study of tumor-infiltrating lymphocytes in primary liver carcinoma. In the study overall: Stage T1-T3 N0M0 tumors spanned roughly 4.2 to 11 cm. Roughly 3.5 to 7.13 million productive TCRbeta reads came from each sample, comparable across tissue types. General study points: The study found tumor-adjacent and tumor-blood pairs overlapped less than tumor region pairs.

From 20-30 mg of unsorted bulk tissue, DNA and RNA were co-extracted together. Surgical resection was used to treat these primary liver carcinoma patients. Reverse transcription of roughly 470 ng total RNA with a constant-region primer produced TCR beta cDNA. It was through three nested multiplex PCR rounds of slightly modified ARM-PCR that TCR beta libraries arose. A C-beta reverse primer was combined with TRBV1-TRBV30 forward primers in the first two PCR rounds, and each round had about 10 cycles. In TCRdb, the multiplex PCR reads were re-called with MiXCR into one record per CDR3 protein. Of some 95,000 distinct CDR3 sequences in the sample, around 68% were seen once. Germline-derived CDR1 and CDR2 are SQVTM and ANQGSEA. This CDR3 region has 10 residues.

This receptor was taken from a man aged 35-49 years with primary liver carcinoma and hepatitis B virus infection. The specimen sequenced was tumor-adjacent normal liver tissue. The chain has TRBV29-1 and TRBJ2-3; D is uncertain. This CDR3 is CRVVQYTQYF. CDR3 sequence (DNA): TGCAGAGTTGTTCAGTATACGCAGTATTTT.